Listed here are 10 T cell receptor beta chains from one sample, sequenced in a study of T cells expressing NK-cell markers. TCRdb reanalyzed the 5' RACE reads, giving one entry per CDR3 protein sequence and no DNA. Recorded for this sample: 200,000 to 300,000 distinct CDR3 sequences. The material sequenced was blood T cells: a sorted CD56 or NKG2C T cell subset, CD4+ or CD8+ T cells, or bulk PBMC T cells (not recorded which). The receptors originated from a woman between 18 and 70 years old in good health.

J is TRBJ2-3 and V is TRBV10-1; TCRdb's assignment of TRBD1 cannot be checked, as there is no DNA. This CDR3 region has 15 residues. CDR1 is WNHNN, CDR2 SYGVQD, per germline (reference sequence). The CDR3 region is CASSERAGGPDTQYF.

The gene calls are TRBV18 and TRBJ2-1. Per germline, CDR1 KGHSH and CDR2 LQKENI. The CDR3 consists of 12 residues. The CDR3 reads CASSLDMDEQFF.

The rearrangement links TRBV7-2 to TRBJ2-3; the D call from TCRdb, TRBD1, cannot be confirmed without DNA. Germline CDR1 SGHTA, CDR2 FQGNSA. The CDR3 is made up of 16 amino acids. CDR3 protein: CASSLVGGGYTDTQYF.

V is TRBV29-1 and J is TRBJ2-7; TCRdb's assignment of TRBD1 cannot be checked, as there is no DNA. The CDR3 is 15 amino acids. Germline V gene lookup returns CDR1 SQVTM and CDR2 ANQGSEA. CDR3 sequence: CSVTSPAGSSYEQYF.

The genes are TRBV14 and TRBJ1-1. The CDR3 is made up of 15 amino acids. Germline V gene lookup returns CDR1 SGHDN and CDR2 FVKESK. CDR3 region: CASSQGIGVNTEAFF. The full variable domain, completed using reference TRBV14 and TRBJ1-1, is EAGVTQFPSHSVIEKGQTVTLRCDPISGHDNLYWYRRVMGKEIKFLLHFVKESKQDESGMPNNRFLAERTGGTYSTLKVQPAELEDSGVYFCASSQGIGVNTEAFFGQGTRLTVV.

The CDR3 is CASSPHGGATNEQFF. The gene calls are TRBV7-7 and TRBJ2-1; checking the TCRdb D call of TRBD1 is not possible without DNA. Germline lookup yields CDR1 SSHAT and CDR2 FNYEAQ (reference sequence). CDR3 length: 15 amino acids.

The rearrangement links TRBV7-2 to TRBJ2-2; TCRdb names TRBD2, which stays unverified in the absence of DNA. Germline CDR1 and CDR2: SGHTA and FQGNSA. This CDR3 spans 15 amino acids. The CDR3 spells CASSPTSANTGELFF. Complete variable domain (other parts from reference TRBV7-2 and TRBJ2-2): GAGVSQSPSNKVTEKGKDVELRCDPISGHTALYWYRQSLGQGLEFLIYFQGNSAPDKSGLPSDRFSAERTGGSVSTLTIQRTQQEDSAVYLCASSPTSANTGELFFGEGSRLTVL.

V usage is TRBV19 and J usage is TRBJ2-1; the D call from TCRdb, TRBD2, cannot be confirmed without DNA. The CDR3 has 13 residues. Germline loops: CDR1 LNHDA, CDR2 SQIVND (reference sequence). The CDR3 here is CASKRGDSHEQFF.

The chain has TRBV12-3 or TRBV12-4 and TRBJ2-7; TCRdb indicates TRBD1, and absent DNA this call remains unverified. The CDR3 extends over 15 amino acids. The CDR3 reads CASSQGGLAPREQYF.

CDR3 in amino acids: CASSQNQGSGQPQHF. V usage is TRBV4-2 and J usage is TRBJ1-5; the D call from TCRdb, TRBD1, cannot be confirmed without DNA. The CDR3 has 15 residues. Germline V gene lookup returns CDR1 LGHNA and CDR2 YNFKEQ.